What follows are 22 T cell receptor beta chains derived from one specimen sequenced in a study of molecular identifiers for immune sequencing clone quantification. In TCRdb, the PCR reads were re-called with MiXCR into one record per CDR3 protein. The sample records a few hundred thousand distinct CDR3 sequences, 24% being singletons. Sequencing was done on a sample of naive CD8+ T cells from blood, with Jurkat cell RNA spiked in. The subset: FACS-sorted CD8+CD4-CCR7+CD45RA+ naive T cells. The receptor set was obtained from a human donor in good health. Some libraries in this study had Jurkat cell RNA spiked in.

A note on this clonotype: One junction end disagrees with the germline gene, perhaps due to a read error. This sequence joins TRBV7-2 and TRBJ2-3, with D unclear. The germline V gene encodes CDR1 SGHTA and CDR2 FQGNSA. The CDR3 sequence is 12 residues long. CDR3 sequence: CAGSPYTDTQYF. The CDR3 DNA is TGTGCCGGCAGCCCATACACAGATACGCAGTATTTT.

The chain couples TRBV6-5 to TRBJ2-3; possible D gene TRBD1, 5 bases. The CDR3 is made up of 16 amino acids. In germline, CDR1 is MNHEY, CDR2 SVGAGI. The V end was cut by 4 bases, the J end by 2 bases, with 16 bases between. The CDR3 reads CASSSDKQLPTDTQYF. The CDR3 nucleotides read TGTGCCAGCAGTTCGGACAAACAGCTCCCCACAGATACGCAGTATTTT.

With regard to this clonotype: Here the CDR3 omits its conserved ending phenylalanine or tryptophan, so a read error is the likely source. The V and J genes are TRBV28 and TRBJ1-2, with D unresolved. CDR1 and CDR2 from the germline V gene are MDHEN and SYDVKM. CDR3 length equals 14 residues. V dropped 3 bases and J dropped 1 base, with 9 bases sitting between them. The chain's CDR3 is CASSLRGINYGYTL. The CDR3 DNA sequence: TGTGCCAGCAGTTTGCGAGGGATTAACTATGGCTACACCCTC.

This clonotype was counted ten times or more. This chain links TRBV11-2 with TRBJ1-1, with D unresolved. This CDR3 is built from 12 residues. The germline V gene encodes CDR1 SGHAT and CDR2 FQNNGV. V dropped 1 base and J dropped 4 bases, with 4 bases sitting between them. CDR3 region: CASSLVVTEAFF. CDR3 DNA sequence: TGTGCCAGCAGCTTAGTGGTCACTGAAGCTTTCTTT. The full variable domain, in which reference TRBV11-2 and TRBJ1-1 provide the parts outside the CDR3, is EAGVAQSPRYKIIEKRQSVAFWCNPISGHATLYWYQQILGQGPKLLIQFQNNGVVDDSQLPKDRFSAERLKGVDSTLKIQPAKLEDSAVYLCASSLVVTEAFFGQGTRLTVV.

The chain combines TRBV11-2 with TRBJ2-5, with D perhaps matching TRBD2 (6 bases). V gave up 5 bases and J gave up 1 base, with 17 bases separating them. CDR1 is SGHAT and CDR2 is FQNNGV in the germline V gene. The CDR3 sequence is 16 residues long. CDR3 protein: CASSPHSGDFQETQYF. CDR3 DNA sequence: TGTGCCAGCAGCCCCCATAGCGGAGACTTCCAAGAGACCCAGTACTTC. Full variable domain (missing parts from reference TRBV11-2 and TRBJ2-5): EAGVAQSPRYKIIEKRQSVAFWCNPISGHATLYWYQQILGQGPKLLIQFQNNGVVDDSQLPKDRFSAERLKGVDSTLKIQPAKLEDSAVYLCASSPHSGDFQETQYFGPGTRLLVL.

This clonotype was seen a handful of times. The chain is built from TRBV7-9 and TRBJ2-7, with a possible D match to TRBD2 (5 bases). V lost 4 bases, J lost 6 bases, and 13 bases lay in between. Germline V lookup: CDR1 SEHNR, CDR2 FQNEAQ (reference sequence). The CDR3 is made up of 13 amino acids. CDR3 DNA sequence: TGTGCCAGCAGCTCACAACTAGGGCCCGAGCAGTACTTC. As protein: CASSSQLGPEQYF.

This clonotype was counted a few times. The chain has TRBV27 and TRBJ2-1; a possible D gene is TRBD2 (6 bases). Germline values: CDR1 MNHEY, CDR2 SMNVEV (reference sequence). Trimming stripped 4 bases from V and 0 bases from J, with 10 bases between. The CDR3 sequence is 15 residues long. In DNA, the CDR3 is TGTGCCAGCAGTTCTGGACTAAGCTCCTACAATGAGCAGTTCTTC. This codes for CASSSGLSSYNEQFF.

This clonotype showed up just a few times. This rearrangement joins TRBV24-1 to TRBJ2-5; D gene unclear. The CDR3 totals 14 residues. Looked up from germline, CDR1 is KGHDR and CDR2 is SFDVKD. Trimming pared 0 bases from V and 3 bases from J, leaving 7 bases between. The CDR3 loop is CATSDLAGEETQYF. For the CDR3, the DNA is TGTGCCACCAGTGATTTGGCAGGAGAAGAGACCCAGTACTTC.

This clonotype turned up a few times. This chain joins TRBV7-9 and TRBJ1-2; 12 bases align to TRBD1. CDR3 size: 15 residues. Germline V gene lookup returns CDR1 SEHNR and CDR2 FQNEAQ (reference sequence). Losses at the gene ends were 7 bases for V and 9 bases for J; bases not matched to a gene: 12. CDR3 sequence reads: CASISLNGTGGRYTF. CDR3 coding DNA: TGTGCCAGCATCTCACTAAACGGGACAGGGGGCCGCTACACCTTC.

Turning to this clonotype: Possible read error: a much larger clone is one base away. The chain joins TRBV28 to TRBJ2-3, with TRBD2 identical over 11 bases. Germline CDR1 reads MDHEN; CDR2 reads SYDVKM. V shed 3 bases, J shed 6 bases, and the junction held 8 bases outside the gene matches. The CDR3 contains 16 residues. CDR3 sequence reads: CASSFYLLAGADTQYF. Written as DNA, the CDR3 is TGTGCCAGCAGTTTTTATCTACTAGCGGGAGCTGATACGCAGTATTTT.

A single count supports this clonotype. It may be a read error: a sequence one base away is much more abundant. The chain is built from TRBV4-3 and TRBJ1-5; the D is unclear. The germline V gene has CDR1 LGHNA and CDR2 YSLEER. This CDR3 contains 15 residues. CDR3 sequence reads: CASSQDLSFHQPRHF. The CDR3 DNA reads as TGCGCCAGCAGCCAAGATTTGAGTTTCCATCAGCCCCGGCATTTT.

This clonotype has a handful of counts. The V and J genes are TRBV19 and TRBJ2-2; D is ambiguous. CDR1 is LNHDA and CDR2 is SQIVND in the germline V gene (reference sequence). Trimming left V 9 bases short and J 2 bases short, with 13 bases between. The CDR3 runs 14 residues. The CDR3 is CASAYGFNTGELFF. The CDR3 region has the DNA TGTGCCAGCGCGTACGGGTTTAACACCGGGGAGCTGTTTTTT.

This clonotype appeared a few times. The rearrangement uses TRBV6-2 or TRBV6-3 and TRBJ1-5; TRBD1 might be the D (5 bases). V lost 2 bases to trimming and J lost 6 bases, with 11 bases between them. The CDR3 runs 14 residues. Per germline, CDR1 MNHEY and CDR2 SVGEGT. The CDR3 here is CASSYNGGTQPQHF. The CDR3 DNA is TGTGCCAGCAGTTACAACGGGGGTACTCAGCCCCAGCATTTT.

This clonotype was counted at least ten times. The chain links TRBV28 to TRBJ2-7, with 9 bases that match TRBD2. Germline loops: CDR1 MDHEN, CDR2 SYDVKM. V lost 3 bases to trimming and J lost 8 bases; unmatched junction nucleotides: 5. CDR3 length equals 13 residues. The CDR3 DNA reads as TGTGCCAGCAGTTTGTCGACTAGCGGTCAGCAGTACTTC. Translated, it gives CASSLSTSGQQYF.

This chain connects TRBV11-2 to TRBJ2-3; D not certain. The CDR3 extends over 14 amino acids. V dropped 0 bases and J dropped 6 bases, with 10 bases sitting between them. Germline V lookup: CDR1 SGHAT, CDR2 FQNNGV. DNA of the CDR3: TGTGCCAGCAGCTTAGAGGTGCCTGGGGATACGCAGTATTTT. Protein: CASSLEVPGDTQYF.

This clonotype was detected ten times or more. This chain joins TRBV20-1 and TRBJ2-7, with 8 bases fitting TRBD2. The CDR3 has 13 residues. V lost 4 bases and J lost 1; bases outside the gene matches: 3. Germline V CDR1 and CDR2: DFQATT, SNEGSKA (reference sequence). CDR3 in DNA: TGCAGTGCTACTCGGGAGGGATCCTACGAGCAGTACTTC. This translates into CSATREGSYEQYF.

This clonotype has at least ten counts. This sequence joins TRBV6-5 and TRBJ1-1; 10 positions match TRBD1. Trimming took 6 bases from V and 1 from J; bases not matched to a gene: 14. Germline CDR1 and CDR2: MNHEY and SVGAGI. CDR3 length equals 18 residues. In DNA, the CDR3 is TGTGCCAGCAGGGACAGACAGGGGGCTTCTCCGGGGAACACTGAAGCTTTCTTT. It translates to CASRDRQGASPGNTEAFF.

This clonotype appeared many times. The chain combines TRBV30 with TRBJ2-6, with D hard to call. The CDR3 is made up of 14 amino acids. Trimming removed 5 bases from V and 0 bases from J, with 8 bases in between. Germline V CDR1 and CDR2: GTSNPN, SVGIG (reference sequence). The CDR3 DNA sequence: TGTGCCTGGGACGGATACTCTGGGGCCAACGTCCTGACTTTC. Translated, it gives CAWDGYSGANVLTF.

As regards this clonotype: A much larger clone is a single base away; this may be a read error. The chain has TRBV28 and TRBJ1-5; weak D call: TRBD1 (6 bases). The germline V gene encodes CDR1 MDHEN and CDR2 SYDVKM. With 8 bases removed from V and 1 base from J, the gap between germline ends came to 12 bases. The CDR3 covers 14 residues. The CDR3 DNA reads as TGTGCCAGCGTTCCACAGGGCAGCAATCAGCCCCAGCATTTT. It translates to CASVPQGSNQPQHF.

This clonotype was counted a few times. The rearrangement uses TRBV4-1 and TRBJ2-1, with 8 bases lining up with TRBD2. Germline V gene lookup returns CDR1 MGHRA and CDR2 YSYEKL. The CDR3 loop spans 17 amino acids. Germline trimming cut 1 base from V and 4 bases from J; bases unmatched to any gene: 9. DNA for the CDR3: TGCGCCAGCAGCCAAGTAACTGGGACTAGAGGTTACAATGAGCAGTTCTTC. Protein product: CASSQVTGTRGYNEQFF.

This clonotype was seen once. It may be a read error: a sequence one base away is much more abundant. The V call is TRBV28, the J call TRBJ1-2, with D perhaps TRBD1 (5 bases). The CDR3 is 15 amino acids. Germline assignment: CDR1 MDHEN and CDR2 SYDVKM. The V and J ends lost 2 bases and 3 bases respectively, with 13 bases between them. CDR3 protein: CASSLGAGSYYGYTF. The CDR3 DNA reads TGTGCCAGCAGTTTAGGTGCAGGGAGCTACTATGGCTACACCTTC.

In this sample, this clonotype turned up a few times. The chain recombines TRBV6-1 with TRBJ1-1; D perhaps matches TRBD1 (5 bases). CDR1 and CDR2 from the germline V gene are MNHNS and SASEGT. CDR3 length equals 15 residues. The V end lost 5 bases, the J end lost 6 bases, and 19 bases lay between the germline ends. The CDR3 region is CASSHPGPWGAEAFF. CDR3 nucleotide sequence: TGTGCCAGCAGTCATCCGGGCCCGTGGGGGGCTGAAGCTTTCTTT.